This T cell receptor beta chain was found in a study of blood T cell repertoires in COVID-19. Study details: COVID-19 samples from acute and convalescent phases originated in the United States, Italy and Spain. T cells, B-cell-depleted T cells, or PBMCs supplied cDNA or gDNA.

Per the authors' pipeline: Reference gene primers were amplified, and this amplification served to estimate nucleated cell counts. Produced via immunoSEQ multiplex PCR; TCRdb's table is partial and in-frame only. D and trimming were read from the DNA, whereas the V and J calls and clone size are those reported in that table. The sample has 87,000 or so clones; around 83% are singletons. There are 13 residues in the CDR3. This chain uses TRBV21-1 with TRBJ1-1; the table's D call, TRBD1, was not checked against the DNA. TRBV21-1 constitutes a pseudogene. What was sequenced was peripheral blood. This receptor was taken from a woman aged 70-85 years with acute or convalescent COVID-19. This chain's CDR3 is CATSLQGATEAFF. In DNA form, the CDR3 reads TGTGCCACCTCGCTGCAGGGGGCTACTGAAGCTTTCTTT.